These 3 T cell receptor beta chains were all obtained from the same sample, sequenced in a study of blood T cell repertoires in COVID-19. The protocol was immunoSEQ multiplex PCR, while the TCRdb copy is restricted to in-frame clones and leaves out a portion. The sample has 250,000 or so clones; around 82% are singletons. Sequencing was done on a sample of PBMCs or T cells enriched from blood (not recorded which). The receptor source for this set is a woman in her 40s who had been exposed to COVID-19.

The chain is built from TRBV6-6 and TRBJ1-3; 12 nucleotides line up with TRBD1. The CDR3 is made up of 16 amino acids. The V gene's germline CDR1 is MNHNY and CDR2 SVGAGI (reference sequence). J was trimmed by 8 bases and V by 6 bases; bases with no gene match: 11. The CDR3 loop reads CASSPSGTGGMDTIYF. The CDR3 DNA is TGTGCCAGCAGCCCCAGCGGGACAGGGGGCATGGACACCATATATTTT.

V usage is TRBV5-1 and J usage is TRBJ2-5; TRBD2 matches at 8 bases. V trimming: 10 bases; J trimming: 3 bases; junction bases outside the gene matches: 11. CDR3 length equals 14 residues. Looked up from germline, CDR1 is SGHRS and CDR2 is YFSETQ. The chain's CDR3 is CASTRGGWEETQYF. The CDR3 DNA reads as TGCGCCTCTACCCGGGGGGGATGGGAAGAGACCCAGTACTTC.

This chain links TRBV19 with TRBJ1-2; D remains unclear. V dropped 0 bases and J dropped 5 bases, with 7 bases sitting between them. Germline CDR1 LNHDA, CDR2 SQIVND (reference sequence). This CDR3 contains 13 residues. As DNA, the CDR3 is TGTGCCAGTAGTATAGATGCACAGTATGGCTACACCTTC. It codes for CASSIDAQYGYTF.